This TCR beta chain was captured by sequencing in a study of T cell clonotyping in hematopoietic cell transplantation. Findings and limits, study-wide: At the given depth, recipient repertoires were over 95% de novo clonotypes. Broader posttransplant TCR repertoire diversity was predicted by graft donor and pretransplant recipient Inverse Simpson Index values. After transplant, recipient diversity fell while pathologically expanded clonotypes grew through day 180.

The method was immunoSEQ multiplex PCR; TCRdb's version includes in-frame clones alone and lacks a portion of them. The sample has 5,500 to 8,500 clones, around a third seen once. Deletions cut 2 bases from V and 3 bases from J, with 13 bases between. The CDR3 consists of 16 residues. In germline, CDR1 is SGHTA, CDR2 FQGNSA. Recipient blood drawn about 28 days pretransplant and days 30, 100, 180 after. A note on this clone: Its specificity is not known.

The V call is TRBV7-2, the J call TRBJ2-2; tentative D call: TRBD2 (6 bases). Here the sequenced sample was peripheral blood mononuclear cells, taken 30 days after allogeneic stem cell transplant. The sequence derives from a female patient aged 60 to 70 who had an allogeneic stem cell transplant, so the T cells may come from the graft donor. Some clones in this sample may be carry-over from other donors' samples. CDR3 nucleotide sequence: TGTGCCAGCAGCTTAAGCTATAGCGGATACACCGGGGAGCTGTTTTTT. It specifies CASSLSYSGYTGELFF. Looking up the rest from reference TRBV7-2 and TRBJ2-2 gives the full variable domain: GAGVSQSPSNKVTEKGKDVELRCDPISGHTALYWYRQSLGQGLEFLIYFQGNSAPDKSGLPSDRFSAERTGGSVSTLTIQRTQQEDSAVYLCASSLSYSGYTGELFFGEGSRLTVL.